This T cell receptor (beta chain) was sequenced for a study of shared clonotypes between healthy human individuals. Comments on this clone: No antigen is known for it.

Study-level findings and limits: Naive subsets generally exceeded memory subsets in estimated richness. The generation probabilities recorded for non-shared clonotypes fell below those of clonotypes shared by all four donors.

The data were produced by immunoSEQ multiplex PCR, yet TCRdb's version contains in-frame clones alone and is incomplete. The repertoire consists of roughly 2,000,000 clones, with around 93% occurring once and the leading ten covering about 1.6%. Cells designated naive CD8 were CD45RO-negative and were positively selected for CCR7, with terminally differentiated effector memory CD45RA+ cells excluded. The clonotype was recovered from a man aged 18-30 years in good health. Some clones in this sample may be carry-over from other donors' samples. The sample was naive CD8+ T cells from PBMCs.

CDR3 region: CASQLGSNEQFF. The CDR3 DNA reads as TGTGCCAGCCAACTGGGGAGTAATGAGCAGTTCTTC. This chain connects TRBV19 to TRBJ2-1, with TRBD2 as a possible D gene (5 bases). V dropped 9 bases and J dropped 7 bases, with 13 bases sitting between them. Germline V CDR1 and CDR2: LNHDA, SQIVND (reference sequence). The CDR3 contains 12 residues.